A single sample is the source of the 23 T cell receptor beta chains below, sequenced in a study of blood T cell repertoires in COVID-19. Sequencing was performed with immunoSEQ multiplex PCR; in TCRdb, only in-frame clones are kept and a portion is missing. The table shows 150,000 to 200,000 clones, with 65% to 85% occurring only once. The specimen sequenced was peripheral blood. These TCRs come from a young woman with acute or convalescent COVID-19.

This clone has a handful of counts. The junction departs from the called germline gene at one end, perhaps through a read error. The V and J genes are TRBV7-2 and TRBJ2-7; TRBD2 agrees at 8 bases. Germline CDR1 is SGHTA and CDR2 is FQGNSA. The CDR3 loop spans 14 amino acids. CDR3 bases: TGTGCCAGCAGCCTAGCGGGCTATTCCTACGAGCAGTACTTC. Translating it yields CASSLAGYSYEQYF.

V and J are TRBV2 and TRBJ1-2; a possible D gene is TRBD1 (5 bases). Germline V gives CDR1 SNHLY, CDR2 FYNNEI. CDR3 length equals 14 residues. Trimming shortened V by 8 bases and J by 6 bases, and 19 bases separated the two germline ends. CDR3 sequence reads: CASPYGGGFDGYTF. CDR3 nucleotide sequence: TGTGCCAGCCCCTATGGGGGGGGTTTCGATGGCTACACCTTC.

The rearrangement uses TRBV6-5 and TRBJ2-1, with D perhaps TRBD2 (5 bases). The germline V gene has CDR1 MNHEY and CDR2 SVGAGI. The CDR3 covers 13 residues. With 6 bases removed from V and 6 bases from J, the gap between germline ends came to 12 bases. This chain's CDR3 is CASSRGVGNEQFF. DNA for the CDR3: TGTGCCAGCAGCCGGGGAGTGGGCAATGAGCAGTTCTTC.

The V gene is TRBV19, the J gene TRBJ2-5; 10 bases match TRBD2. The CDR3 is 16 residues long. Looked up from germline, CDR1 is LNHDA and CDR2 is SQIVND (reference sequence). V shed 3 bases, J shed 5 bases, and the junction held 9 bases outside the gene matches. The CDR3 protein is CASSMGSGRGKETQYF. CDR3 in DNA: TGTGCCAGTAGTATGGGGAGCGGGAGGGGTAAGGAGACCCAGTACTTC.

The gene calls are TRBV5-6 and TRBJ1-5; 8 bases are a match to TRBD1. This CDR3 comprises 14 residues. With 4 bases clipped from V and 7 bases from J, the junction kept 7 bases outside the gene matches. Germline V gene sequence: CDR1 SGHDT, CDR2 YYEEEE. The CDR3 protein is CASSLDRAVQPQHF. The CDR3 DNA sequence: TGTGCCAGCAGCCTGGACAGGGCAGTCCAGCCCCAGCATTTT.

The CDR3 loop is CASSIDRSGANVLTF. CDR3 nucleotides: TGTGCCAGTAGTATTGACAGGTCTGGGGCCAACGTCCTGACTTTC. V is TRBV19 and J is TRBJ2-6; a possible D gene is TRBD1 (6 bases). V dropped 3 bases and J dropped 1 base, with 7 bases sitting between them. The CDR3 runs to 15 residues. Germline V CDR1 and CDR2: LNHDA, SQIVND (reference sequence).

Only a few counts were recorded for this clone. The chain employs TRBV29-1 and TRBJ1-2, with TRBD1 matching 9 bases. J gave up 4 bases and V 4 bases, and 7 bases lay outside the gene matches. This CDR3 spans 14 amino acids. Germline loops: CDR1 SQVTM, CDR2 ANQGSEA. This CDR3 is CSVATGGGSYGYTF. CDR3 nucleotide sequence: TGCAGCGTTGCTACAGGGGGCGGGAGCTATGGCTACACCTTC. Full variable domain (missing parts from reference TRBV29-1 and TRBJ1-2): SAVISQKPSRDICQRGTSLTIQCQVDSQVTMMFWYRQQPGQSLTLIATANQGSEATYESGFVIDKFPISRPNLTFSTLTVSNMSPEDSSIYLCSVATGGGSYGYTFGSGTRLTVV.

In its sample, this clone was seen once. The CDR3 DNA reads as TGTGCCAGCAGCTTAGCGGGCCCTGTCACAGATACGCAGTATTTT. Translation gives CASSLAGPVTDTQYF. The chain links TRBV7-9 to TRBJ2-3; D is undetermined. Trimming pared 0 bases from V and 2 bases from J, leaving 9 bases between. The CDR3 loop spans 15 amino acids. Germline V gene data show CDR1 as SEHNR and CDR2 as FQNEAQ (reference sequence).

CDR3 DNA sequence: TGTGCCAGCACCATCAAGGCGGCATATGGCTACACCTTC. This encodes CASTIKAAYGYTF. The V gene is TRBV12-3 or TRBV12-4, the J gene TRBJ1-2; D ambiguous. Trimming stripped 7 bases from V and 5 bases from J, with 14 bases between. This CDR3 comprises 13 residues.

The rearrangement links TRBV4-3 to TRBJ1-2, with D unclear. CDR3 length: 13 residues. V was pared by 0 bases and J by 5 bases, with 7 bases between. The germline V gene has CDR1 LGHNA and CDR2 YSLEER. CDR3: CASSQDEYYGYTF. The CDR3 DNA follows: TGCGCCAGCAGCCAAGACGAGTATTATGGCTACACCTTC.

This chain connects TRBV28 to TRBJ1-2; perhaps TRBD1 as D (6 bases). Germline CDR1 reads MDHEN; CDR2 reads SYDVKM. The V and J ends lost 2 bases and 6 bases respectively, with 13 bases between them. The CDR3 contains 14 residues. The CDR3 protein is CASSLQGRVDGYTF. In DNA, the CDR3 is TGTGCCAGCAGTTTACAGGGGAGGGTTGATGGCTACACCTTC.

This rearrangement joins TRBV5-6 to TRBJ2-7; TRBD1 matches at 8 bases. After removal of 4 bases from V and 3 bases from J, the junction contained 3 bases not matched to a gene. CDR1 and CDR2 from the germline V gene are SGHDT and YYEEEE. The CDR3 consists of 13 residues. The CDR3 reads CASSVDRVYEQYF. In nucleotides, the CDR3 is TGTGCCAGCAGCGTGGACAGGGTCTACGAGCAGTACTTC.

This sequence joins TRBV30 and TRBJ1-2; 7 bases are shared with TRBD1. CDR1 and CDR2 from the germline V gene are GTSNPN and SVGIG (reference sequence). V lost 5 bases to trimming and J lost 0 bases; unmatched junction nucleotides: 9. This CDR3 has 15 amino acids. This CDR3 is CAWLGGRGTNYGYTF. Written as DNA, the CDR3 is TGTGCCTGGCTAGGGGGCCGGGGAACTAACTATGGCTACACCTTC.

Here the CDR3 reads CASSYSVSSNSYNEQFF. CDR3 coding DNA: TGTGCCAGCAGTTACTCGGTTAGCTCCAACTCCTACAATGAGCAGTTCTTC. V is TRBV6-2 or TRBV6-3 and J is TRBJ2-1; no clear D. CDR3 length: 17 residues. CDR1 is MNHEY and CDR2 is SVGEGT in the germline V gene. Trimming took off 0 bases at V and 0 bases at J, with 12 bases between the two ends.

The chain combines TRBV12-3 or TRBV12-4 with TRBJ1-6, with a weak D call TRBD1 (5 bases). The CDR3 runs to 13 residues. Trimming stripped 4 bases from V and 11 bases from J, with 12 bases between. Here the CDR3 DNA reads TGTGCCAGCAGTTCAAGGGGATGGACACCCCTCCACTTT. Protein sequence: CASSSRGWTPLHF.

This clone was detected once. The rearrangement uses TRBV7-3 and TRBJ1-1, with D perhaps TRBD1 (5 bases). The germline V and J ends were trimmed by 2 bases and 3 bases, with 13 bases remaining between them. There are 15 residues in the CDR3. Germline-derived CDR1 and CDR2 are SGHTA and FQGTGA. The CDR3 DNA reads TGTGCCAGCAGCTTAGGACCGGGGGGGTACACTGAAGCTTTCTTT. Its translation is CASSLGPGGYTEAFF. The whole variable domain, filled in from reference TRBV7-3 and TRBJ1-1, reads GAGVSQTPSNKVTEKGKYVELRCDPISGHTALYWYRQSLGQGPEFLIYFQGTGAADDSGLPNDRFFAVRPEGSVSTLKIQRTERGDSAVYLCASSLGPGGYTEAFFGQGTRLTVV.

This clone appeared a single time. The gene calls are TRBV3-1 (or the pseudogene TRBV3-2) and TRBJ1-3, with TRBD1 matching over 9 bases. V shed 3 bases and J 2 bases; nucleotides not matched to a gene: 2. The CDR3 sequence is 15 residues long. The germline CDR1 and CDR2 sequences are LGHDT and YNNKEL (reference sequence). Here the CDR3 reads CASSQGTGPGNTIYF. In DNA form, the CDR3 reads TGTGCCAGCAGCCAGGGGACAGGGCCTGGAAACACCATATATTTT.

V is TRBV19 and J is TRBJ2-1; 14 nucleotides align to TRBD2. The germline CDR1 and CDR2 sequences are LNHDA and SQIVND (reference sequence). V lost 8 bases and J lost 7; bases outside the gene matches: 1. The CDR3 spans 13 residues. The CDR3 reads CASGLAGGNEQFF. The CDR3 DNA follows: TGTGCCAGTGGACTAGCGGGAGGTAATGAGCAGTTCTTC.

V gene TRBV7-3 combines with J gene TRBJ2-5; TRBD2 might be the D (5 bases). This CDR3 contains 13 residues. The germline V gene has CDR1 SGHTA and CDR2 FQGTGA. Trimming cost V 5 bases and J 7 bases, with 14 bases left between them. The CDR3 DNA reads TGTGCCAGCAGCGTCGTGGAACGGGGGACCCAGTACTTC. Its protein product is CASSVVERGTQYF. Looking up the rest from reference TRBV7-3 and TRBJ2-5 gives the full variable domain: GAGVSQTPSNKVTEKGKYVELRCDPISGHTALYWYRQSLGQGPEFLIYFQGTGAADDSGLPNDRFFAVRPEGSVSTLKIQRTERGDSAVYLCASSVVERGTQYFGPGTRLLVL.

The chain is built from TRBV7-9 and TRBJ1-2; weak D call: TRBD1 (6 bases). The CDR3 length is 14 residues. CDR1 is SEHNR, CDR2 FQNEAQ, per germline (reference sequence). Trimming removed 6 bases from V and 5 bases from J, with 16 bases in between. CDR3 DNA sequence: TGTGCCAGCAGTCTTACGACAGGAAGTTATGGCTACACCTTC. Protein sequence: CASSLTTGSYGYTF.

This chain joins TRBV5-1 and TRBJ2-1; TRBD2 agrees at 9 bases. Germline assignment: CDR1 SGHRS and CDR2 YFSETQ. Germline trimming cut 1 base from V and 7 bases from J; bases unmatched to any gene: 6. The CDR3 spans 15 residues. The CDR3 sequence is CASSLMAGGENEQFF. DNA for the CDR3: TGCGCCAGCAGCTTGATGGCGGGAGGGGAGAATGAGCAGTTCTTC.

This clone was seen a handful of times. The CDR3 region has the DNA TGTGCCAGCAGCTTAGTCAGGGGCTATGGCTACACCTTC. Translated: CASSLVRGYGYTF. This chain links TRBV11-2 with TRBJ1-2, with D perhaps matching TRBD1 (6 bases). Germline V gene data show CDR1 as SGHAT and CDR2 as FQNNGV. Deletions cut 1 base from V and 4 bases from J, with 7 bases between. CDR3 size: 13 residues.

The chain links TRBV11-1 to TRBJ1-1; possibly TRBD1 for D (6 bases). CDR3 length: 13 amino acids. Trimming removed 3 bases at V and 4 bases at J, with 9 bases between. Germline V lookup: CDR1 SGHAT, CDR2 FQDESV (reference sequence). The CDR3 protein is CASSLGRGTEAFF. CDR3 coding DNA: TGTGCCAGCAGCTTGGGCAGGGGCACTGAAGCTTTCTTT.